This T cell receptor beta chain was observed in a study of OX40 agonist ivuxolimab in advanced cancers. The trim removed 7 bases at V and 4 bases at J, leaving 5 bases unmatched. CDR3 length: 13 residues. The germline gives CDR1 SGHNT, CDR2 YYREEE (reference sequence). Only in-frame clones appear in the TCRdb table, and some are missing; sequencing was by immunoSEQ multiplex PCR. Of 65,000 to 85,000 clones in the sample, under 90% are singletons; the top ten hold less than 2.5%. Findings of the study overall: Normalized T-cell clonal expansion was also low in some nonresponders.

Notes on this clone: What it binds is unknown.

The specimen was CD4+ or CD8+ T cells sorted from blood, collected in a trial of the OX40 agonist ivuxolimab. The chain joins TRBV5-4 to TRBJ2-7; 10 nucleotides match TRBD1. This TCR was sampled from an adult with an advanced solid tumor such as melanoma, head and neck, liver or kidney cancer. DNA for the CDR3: TGTGCCAGCCCCCGGGACAGGGGATACGAGCAGTACTTC. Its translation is CASPRDRGYEQYF.